The clone carrying this T cell receptor beta chain appeared once. The entry originates in a study of blood T cell repertoires in COVID-19. With 2 bases removed from V and 0 bases from J, the gap between germline ends came to 12 bases. Germline lookup yields CDR1 KGHDR and CDR2 SFDVKD. This CDR3 region has 16 residues. Assay used: immunoSEQ multiplex PCR; TCRdb lists only in-frame clones, some missing. Of roughly 250,000 clones listed, 75% to 95% are singletons. The sample consisted of PBMCs or T cells enriched from blood (not recorded which). This sequence joins TRBV24-1 and TRBJ1-2; D is ambiguous. The clonotype was recovered from a woman aged 18-30 years who had recovered from COVID-19. The CDR3 here is CATSDSFARANYGYTF. DNA of the CDR3: TGTGCCACCAGTGATTCTTTCGCCCGAGCTAACTATGGCTACACCTTC.